These 13 T cell receptor beta chains originate from one sample sequenced in a study of lymphopenia after photon versus proton radiotherapy. Profiling relied on immunoSEQ multiplex PCR, and the TCRdb table lists in-frame clones only, not all of them. The sample lists around 64,000 clones; about 90% were seen once. The sample consisted of peripheral blood, taken from a patient treated with photon-based radiotherapy. These TCRs come from a woman aged 35 to 49 with cholangiocarcinoma.

This chain connects TRBV4-3 to TRBJ1-2, with no clear D. CDR3 length: 15 residues. The V gene's germline CDR1 is LGHNA and CDR2 YSLEER. Trimming cost V 0 bases and J 3 bases, with 11 bases left between them. CDR3 DNA: TGCGCCAGCAGCCAAGATGTAGCCGGGGACTATGGCTACACCTTC. Protein sequence: CASSQDVAGDYGYTF.

J is TRBJ2-1 and V is TRBV18; tentatively, D is TRBD2 (6 bases). Trimming pared 2 bases from V and 9 bases from J, leaving 17 bases between. The CDR3 extends over 15 amino acids. CDR1 is KGHSH and CDR2 is LQKENI in the germline V gene. CDR3 nucleotide sequence: TGTGCCAGCTCACCAGAGGGACTCTCTACAACTGAGCAGTTCTTC. Protein sequence: CASSPEGLSTTEQFF.

The chain couples TRBV5-1 to TRBJ1-2; D remains ambiguous. Between the trimmed V and J ends, which lost 0 bases and 6 bases, there was a span of 15 bases. The germline V gene encodes CDR1 SGHRS and CDR2 YFSETQ. The CDR3 is 15 amino acids. The CDR3, as DNA: TGCGCCAGCAGCTTGGGGGTTCGGGAGGGTGATGGCTACACCTTC. This gives the protein CASSLGVREGDGYTF.

The rearrangement links TRBV5-8 to TRBJ1-1; TRBD1 is a possible D gene (6 bases). Looked up from germline, CDR1 is SGHTS and CDR2 is YDEGEE. Trimming cost V 4 bases and J 3 bases, with 16 bases left between them. The CDR3 extends over 15 amino acids. CDR3: CASSPGTLRHTEAFF. CDR3 nucleotide sequence: TGTGCCAGCAGCCCCGGGACATTGAGACACACTGAAGCTTTCTTT.

The chain combines TRBV12-5 with TRBJ1-4; TRBD1 might be the D (5 bases). Germline assignment: CDR1 LGHNT and CDR2 FRNRAP. V lost 7 bases and J lost 5, with 26 bases in between. The CDR3 runs to 18 residues. Here the CDR3 reads CASALLGRGLVLNEKLFF. CDR3 in DNA: TGTGCTAGTGCCCTTTTGGGGAGGGGCCTAGTCCTGAATGAAAAACTGTTTTTT.

A single count supports this clone. V is TRBV11-2 and J is TRBJ2-1, with D unclear. This CDR3 is 12 amino acids long. From germline, CDR1 is SGHAT and CDR2 FQNNGV. The V end was cut by 6 bases, the J end by 6 bases, with 9 bases between. CDR3 nucleotides: TGTGCCAGCAGTGTCCCGGCCAATGAGCAGTTCTTC. This translates into CASSVPANEQFF.

The chain is built from TRBV2 and TRBJ1-3; the D is unclear. V was pared by 4 bases and J by 4 bases, with 11 bases between. Germline assignment: CDR1 SNHLY and CDR2 FYNNEI. CDR3 length: 14 residues. In nucleotides, the CDR3 is TGTGCCAGCAGTGGGGAGTTAAGAGGAAACACCATATATTTT. It encodes CASSGELRGNTIYF.

J is TRBJ2-3 and V is TRBV19; no clear D. The V gene lost 3 bases and the J gene lost 8 bases, with 6 bases spanning the gap. CDR3 length: 11 residues. Germline V CDR1 and CDR2: LNHDA, SQIVND (reference sequence). CDR3 region: CASSIGFTQYF. Here the CDR3 DNA reads TGTGCCAGTAGTATCGGTTTTACGCAGTATTTT.

The gene calls are TRBV1 and TRBJ2-3. TRBV1 constitutes a pseudogene. This CDR3 has 16 residues. The CDR3 spells CTSSHLGGRGTDTQYF. In DNA, the CDR3 is TGCACCAGCAGCCACCTAGGGGGGCGGGGCACAGATACGCAGTATTTT.

This clone has a single count. The chain joins TRBV2 to TRBJ1-1; D gene ambiguous. The CDR3 covers 14 residues. Germline values: CDR1 SNHLY, CDR2 FYNNEI. V lost 6 bases and J lost 1, with 12 bases in between. CDR3 region: CASRGGRGNTEAFF. CDR3 nucleotide sequence: TGTGCCAGCAGGGGAGGGCGAGGGAACACTGAAGCTTTCTTT.

The chain has TRBV21-1 and TRBJ2-2; the D call TRBD2 from the table was never checked on the DNA. TRBV21-1 is a documented pseudogene. The CDR3 spans 14 residues. Here the CDR3 reads CASSLLFCTGELFF. In DNA form, the CDR3 reads TGTGCCAGCAGCCTCCTTTTTTGCACCGGGGAGCTGTTTTTT.

This clone has a single count. The rearrangement joins TRBV19 to TRBJ2-2, with D hard to call. Germline lookup yields CDR1 LNHDA and CDR2 SQIVND (reference sequence). With 6 bases removed from V and 0 bases from J, the gap between germline ends came to 11 bases. This CDR3 comprises 15 residues. Written as DNA, the CDR3 is TGTGCCAGTAGGGCCGGGCCCACGAACACCGGGGAGCTGTTTTTT. Protein: CASRAGPTNTGELFF.

The chain recombines TRBV28 with TRBJ1-2; 7 bases fit TRBD1. Germline loops: CDR1 MDHEN, CDR2 SYDVKM. Unmatched junction bases numbered 1, after V lost 6 bases and J lost 3 bases. CDR3 length: 12 residues. DNA of the CDR3: TGTGCCAGCAGCAGGGGGGACTATGGCTACACCTTC. Translating gives CASSRGDYGYTF.